This T cell receptor beta chain comes out of a study of naive CD8 T cells in extremely preterm neonates. Regarding the study as a whole: Preterm infants showed shorter CDR3s, fewer N additions and less trimming than older groups.

Sequencing used immunoSEQ multiplex PCR; TCRdb keeps in-frame clones, though not all of them. Of about 23,000 clones in the sample, about nine tenths were seen once. Extremely preterm deliveries at about 23-28 weeks of gestation provided the preterm samples. This clone has a handful of counts. Its antigen is not identified. CDR1 and CDR2 (germline): MNHEY, SVGAGI. Trimming shortened V by 2 bases and J by 6 bases, and 7 bases separated the two germline ends. This CDR3 comprises 12 residues. The clonotype comes from a boy who was born preterm. The sample consisted of naive CD8+ T cells from cord blood. The rearrangement uses TRBV6-5 and TRBJ1-2; the D gene is possibly TRBD1 (6 bases). CDR3 residues: CASSYRGDGYTF. The CDR3, as DNA: TGTGCCAGCAGTTACAGGGGGGATGGCTACACCTTC.